The entry below gives a single T cell receptor beta chain sequence along with its context. By frequency, this clonotype is medium-sized (0.01 to 0.1%), with no count recorded. Its cognate antigen has yet to be identified. Reading the germline V gene gives CDR1 MNHEY and CDR2 SVGAGI. The CDR3 runs 13 residues from the cysteine to the phenylalanine. No DNA is given. The data belong to a study of T cell clusters in autoimmune cytopenias (dated by TCRdb to the late 2010s). About the study as a whole: Of the 40 or so healthy donor controls, some 20 were female, and the group had a mean age of roughly 56 years and a median age of 59 years. The goal of the study was to find out whether patients with autoimmune cytopenia have a disease-specific immune repertoire signature that could be used as a blood-based biomarker. For primary cytopenia, about 26 age-matched healthy donors were used as controls, and for secondary cytopenia, some 15 age-matched CLL patients were used as controls. A median TRB sequencing depth of about 50,000 reads per sample was reached, and a median of roughly 2,300 distinct TRB clonotypes per sample was obtained. Repertoires from autoimmune hepatitis patients were compared with those of about two dozen healthy donors matched for age and sex. TRB and IGH repertoires from peripheral blood were sequenced in autoimmune cytopenia patients at active disease and during treatment follow-up, with healthy, CLL and autoimmune hepatitis controls included alongside. What the authors observed across the whole study: GLIPH suggested that primary autoimmune cytopenia patients lacked physiological T cell clusters: 45 to 55 clusters were exclusive to healthy donors versus 17 exclusive to patients. In the comparison of secondary cytopenia with CLL, no cluster-lack signature showed up, apparently because the dominant lymphoma-associated repertoire masked the signature. Almost three-fold more exclusive TRB clusters were observed in healthy donors than in active autoimmune hepatitis patients, consistent with an autoimmunity-wide signature. The T cell clusters were defined in silico only, and their functional role remained to be validated experimentally. TRB repertoire shifts, with less even repertoires observed in secondary cytopenia and CLL, were mostly attributed to lymphoma bias rather than autoimmunity.

TRB rearrangements were amplified by multiplex PCR using a touch-down protocol with TRB-A and TRB-B primer pools mixed in one tube. Illumina adapters and sample indices were attached to the amplicons through two consecutive PCR reactions using Phusion HS II polymerase. After gel purification with the NucleoSpin Gel and PCR Clean-up kit, the amplicons were quantified by Qubit and checked for quality on an Agilent 2100 Bioanalyzer. Libraries were sequenced on an Illumina MiSeq using 600-cycle, single-indexed, paired-end runs. As for the authors' bioinformatics: MiXCR version 2.1.12, together with the default MiXCR reference library, was used to align and assemble the TRB reads. A clone was defined by each unique CDR3 nucleotide sequence, and the analysis included only productive sequences with two or more reads. Repertoire diversity was assessed with alpha-parameterized diversity profiles (alpha 0 to 5), including the Shannon (alpha 1) and Simpson (alpha 2) indices, which were computed with an R script. The tcR package was used to compute combinatorial TRB VJ usage, which was then compared between cohorts by principal component analysis with ade4. GLIPH was used to cluster TCRbeta CDR3s in pairs of cohorts matched for age and read depth, and a Wilcoxon test was used to compare cluster frequencies. TCRdb reprocessed the reads and provides one entry for every CDR3 protein sequence; no DNA is given. Clone size and V and J calls follow TCRdb, not the original study. The table for this sample records 9,500 to 12,000 distinct CDR3 sequences. The ten largest account for approximately 4.7% of the sample.

Each sample's TRB amplification started from around 260 ng of peripheral blood genomic DNA, which corresponds to some 41,000 genome equivalents. This same sample was also taken into another study, of T cell repertoires in aging, cancer and after chemotherapy. The other study reports the following: Donors were distributed across six age groups ranging from 30 or younger to 70 or older, with at least three individuals included per group. Control TCR repertoires from healthy donors were recorded across several months to years, and re-sampling revealed clear clonal overlap. The full dataset contained roughly 9 million TCR reads. Compared with age-matched healthy donors, untreated patients with either hematological or solid cancers had significantly lower TCR diversity in the blood along with higher clonality. Declining TCR diversity with age in healthy donors was mainly explained by loss of richness; in cancer patients, loss of evenness also contributed. Median generation probability increased over the chemotherapy interval in both cancer cohorts, suggesting repertoire reconstitution through rebound thymic output. The authors noted that the repertoire data do not allow conclusions about immunological memory after chemotherapy. To look at immunoaging and at how T cells reconstitute after chemotherapy, the study profiled TCR beta repertoires in peripheral blood from both healthy donors and cancer patients. Alongside 95 to 100 healthy donors serving as a reference group, the cohort included approximately 220 cancer patients, of whom roughly 92 had hematological cancers and more than 110 had solid cancers. MiXCR versions 2.12 and 3.0.5 were used to process the TRB sequences. The repertoire metrics were Shannon diversity, evenness, clonality (defined as one minus evenness), and alpha-parameterized diversity profiles covering alpha 0 to 5. The IGoR algorithm was used to calculate generation probabilities for clones in the paired samples taken before and after chemotherapy.

The material sequenced was peripheral blood. Recombination connected TRBV6-5 to TRBJ2-7. The TCR originated in a human donor in good health. For the CDR3, the sequence is CASRRVNSYEQYF.